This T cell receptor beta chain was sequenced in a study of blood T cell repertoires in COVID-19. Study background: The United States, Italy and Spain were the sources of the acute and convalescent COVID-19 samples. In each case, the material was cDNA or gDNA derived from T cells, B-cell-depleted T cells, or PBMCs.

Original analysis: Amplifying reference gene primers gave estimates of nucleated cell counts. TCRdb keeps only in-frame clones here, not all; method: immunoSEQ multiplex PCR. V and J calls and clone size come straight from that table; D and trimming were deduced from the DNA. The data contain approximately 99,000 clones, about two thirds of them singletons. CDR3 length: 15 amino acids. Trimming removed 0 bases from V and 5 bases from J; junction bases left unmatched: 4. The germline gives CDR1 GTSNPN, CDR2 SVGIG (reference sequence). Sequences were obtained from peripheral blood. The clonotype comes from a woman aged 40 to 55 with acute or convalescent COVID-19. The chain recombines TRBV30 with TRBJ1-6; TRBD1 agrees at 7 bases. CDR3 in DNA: TGTGCCTGGAGTGTAACGGGACAGAATAATTCACCCCTCCACTTT. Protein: CAWSVTGQNNSPLHF.